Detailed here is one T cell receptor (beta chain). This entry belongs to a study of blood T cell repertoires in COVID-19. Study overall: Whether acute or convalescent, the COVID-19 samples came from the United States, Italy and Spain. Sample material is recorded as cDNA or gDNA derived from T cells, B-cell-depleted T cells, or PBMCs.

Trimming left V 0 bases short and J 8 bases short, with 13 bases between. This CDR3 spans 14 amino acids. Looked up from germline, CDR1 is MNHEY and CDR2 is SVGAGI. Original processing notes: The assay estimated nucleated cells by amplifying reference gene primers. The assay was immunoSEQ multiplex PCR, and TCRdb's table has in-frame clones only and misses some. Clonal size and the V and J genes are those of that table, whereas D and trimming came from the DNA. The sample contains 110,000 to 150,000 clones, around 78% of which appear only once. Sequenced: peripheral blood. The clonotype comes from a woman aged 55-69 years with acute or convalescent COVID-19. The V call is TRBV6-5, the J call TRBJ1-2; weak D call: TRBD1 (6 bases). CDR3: CASSYSLTGIGYTF. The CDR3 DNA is TGTGCCAGCAGTTACTCCCTCACAGGGATCGGCTACACCTTC.